This T cell receptor beta chain was captured in a study of T cell repertoires in cytomegalovirus infection. Points from the study as a whole: Ex vivo, HLA-C-restricted CMV-specific TCR beta clonotypes prevailed over the rest of the response.

This clonotype appeared many times. Its target is unknown. CDR1 is SGHTA, CDR2 FQGNSA, per germline. The CDR3 runs to 12 residues. V was clipped by 9 bases and J by 2 bases, with 9 bases between them. TCRdb itself ran the reads through MiXCR, one entry per CDR3 protein. This table has roughly 60,000 distinct CDR3 sequences, 33% appearing once. V usage is TRBV7-2 and J usage is TRBJ2-3; the D is unclear. This sequence originates from a human donor in good health (CMV status not recorded). Some clones in this sample may be carry-over from other donors' samples. The sequencing input was PBMCs, sequenced either directly or after in vitro stimulation (not recorded which). The CDR3 nucleotides read TGTGCCAGTTCCTTCTACACAGATACGCAGTATTTT. It is translated as CASSFYTDTQYF.